This T cell receptor beta chain was observed in a study of blood T cells in healthy people across ages. This clonotype came up a few times. The authors ran a second PCR of roughly 6 to 12 cycles using a sample-barcoded 5' primer and a J-beta primer mix. TCRdb independently ran MiXCR on the 5' RACE reads; one entry per CDR3 protein. The data hold 270,000 or so distinct CDR3 sequences, with about 25% observed a single time. V lost 4 bases, J lost 5 bases, and 19 bases lay in between. Germline CDR1 and CDR2: SGDLS and YYNGEE. CDR3 size: 16 residues. Sequencing was carried out using blood. This receptor was obtained from a woman in her seventies in good health. The gene calls are TRBV9 and TRBJ2-1, with no clear D. CDR3 sequence: CASSPRPDGPNNEQFF. CDR3 coding DNA: TGTGCCAGCAGCCCACGTCCAGACGGCCCAAACAATGAGCAGTTCTTC.